Described below is a single T cell receptor (beta chain) sequence and its context. Here immunoSEQ multiplex PCR was the method, and the copy in TCRdb shows in-frame clones only, minus some. This table holds fewer than 25,000 clones, over 85% found once. This entry comes from a study of T cell clones after liver transplantation. About the research overall: Pre-transplant mixed lymphocyte reactions yielded third-party-reactive TCRbeta sequences as comparators for graft-donor-reactive sequences. Three of the eight recipients were HCV-positive; the rest had non-autoimmune, non-viral transplant indications. Patients counted as tolerant after at least one year off all immunosuppression, enzymes not exceeding twice normal.

This receptor was identified in a human patient who received a liver transplant. Some T cells could come from the graft donor. The sample in question was CD8+ T cells from blood, obtained approximately 27 months after liver transplant.

In DNA, the CDR3 is TGTGCCAGCAGCTTGGCCGATGGGGCGGCTCGGGTCAATGAGCAGTTCTTC. Translation gives CASSLADGAARVNEQFF. This chain links TRBV5-5 with TRBJ2-1, with a weak D call TRBD1 (5 bases). The germline V gene has CDR1 SGHKS and CDR2 YYEKEE (reference sequence). The CDR3 consists of 17 residues. V lost 0 bases and J 6 bases, leaving 19 bases between the germline ends. Full variable domain (remainder filled in from reference TRBV5-5 and TRBJ2-1): DAGVTQSPTHLIKTRGQQVTLRCSPISGHKSVSWYQQVLGQGPQFIFQYYEKEERGRGNFPDRFSARQFPNYSSELNVNALLLGDSALYLCASSLADGAARVNEQFFGPGTRLTVL.